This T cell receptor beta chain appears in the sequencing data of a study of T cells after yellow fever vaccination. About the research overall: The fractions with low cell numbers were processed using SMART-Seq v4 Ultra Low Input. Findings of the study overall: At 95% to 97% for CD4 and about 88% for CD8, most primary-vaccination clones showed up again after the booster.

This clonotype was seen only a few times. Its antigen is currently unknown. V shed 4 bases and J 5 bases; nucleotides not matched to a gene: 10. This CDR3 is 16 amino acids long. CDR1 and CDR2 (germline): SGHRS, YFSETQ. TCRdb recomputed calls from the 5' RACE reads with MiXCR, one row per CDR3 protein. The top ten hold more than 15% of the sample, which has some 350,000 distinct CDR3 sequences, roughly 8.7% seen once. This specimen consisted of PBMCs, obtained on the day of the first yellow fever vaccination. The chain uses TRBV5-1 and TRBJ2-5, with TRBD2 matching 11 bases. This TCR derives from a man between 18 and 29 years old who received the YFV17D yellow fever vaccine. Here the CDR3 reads CASSMTSGNGRETQYF. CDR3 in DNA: TGCGCCAGCAGCATGACTAGCGGGAACGGGCGGGAGACCCAGTACTTC.